The 24 T cell receptor beta chains presented below share a single source sample, sequenced in a study of read filtering for tumor transcriptome and immune sequencing. The library was built from about 400 ng RNA with molecular barcoded adaptors for alpha/delta and beta/gamma chains. Each CDR3 protein is one row after TCRdb ran MiXCR on the reads. Among about 46,000 distinct CDR3 sequences listed, 15% to 20% were seen once. The sample was a population of CD138-negative cells sorted from bone marrow. Receptors originate from a donor aged 40 or over with multiple myeloma.

Concerning this clonotype itself: Germline is not matched at one junction end, which may reflect a read error. This chain links TRBV29-1 with TRBJ2-3; D perhaps matches TRBD2 (5 bases). Germline V gene sequence: CDR1 SQVTM, CDR2 ANQGSEA. CDR3 length equals 16 residues. The chain's CDR3 is CSVEDDLGASIDAQYF. CDR3 nucleotides: TGCAGCGTTGAAGATGATTTAGGAGCTAGCATAGATGCGCAGTATTTT.

The sample holds many counts of this clonotype. The chain uses TRBV10-3 and TRBJ2-3, with D possibly matching TRBD1 (6 bases). The CDR3 is 16 residues long. V was pared by 2 bases and J by 1 base, with 13 bases between. The germline gives CDR1 ENHRY, CDR2 SYGVKD. The CDR3 sequence is CAISETAGVGTDTQYF. The CDR3 bases are TGTGCCATCAGTGAGACCGCAGGGGTCGGCACAGATACGCAGTATTTT.

The table lists this clonotype with many counts. This chain links TRBV28 with TRBJ2-3; 8 nucleotides match TRBD1. V shed 4 bases and J 2 bases; nucleotides not matched to a gene: 8. CDR3 length equals 16 residues. Germline loops: CDR1 MDHEN, CDR2 SYDVKM. The CDR3 spells CASSSRDRRITDTQYF. CDR3 in DNA: TGTGCCAGCAGTTCACGGGACAGGAGAATCACAGATACGCAGTATTTT.

This clonotype was seen ten or more times. Here the CDR3 DNA reads TGTGCCAGCAGCGTGACAAAGAGCACAGATACGCAGTATTTT. Translation gives CASSVTKSTDTQYF. The rearrangement joins TRBV7-2 to TRBJ2-3; D call uncertain. Germline V gives CDR1 SGHTA, CDR2 FQGNSA. The germline V and J ends were trimmed by 5 bases and 0 bases, with 9 bases remaining between them. This CDR3 has 14 residues. The full variable domain, in which reference TRBV7-2 and TRBJ2-3 provide the parts outside the CDR3, is GAGVSQSPSNKVTEKGKDVELRCDPISGHTALYWYRQSLGQGLEFLIYFQGNSAPDKSGLPSDRFSAERTGGSVSTLTIQRTQQEDSAVYLCASSVTKSTDTQYFGPGTRLTVL.

This clonotype was counted between two and nine times. This chain links TRBV19 with TRBJ2-1; TRBD2 might be the D (6 bases). The V end lost 7 bases, the J end lost 4 bases, and 11 bases lay between the germline ends. The CDR3 spans 13 residues. CDR1 and CDR2 from the germline V gene are LNHDA and SQIVND (reference sequence). Here the CDR3 reads CASNEAGYNEQFF. The CDR3 nucleotides read TGTGCCAGTAATGAAGCGGGTTACAATGAGCAGTTCTTC. The complete variable domain, with remaining parts taken from reference TRBV19 and TRBJ2-1, reads DGGITQSPKYLFRKEGQNVTLSCEQNLNHDAMYWYRQDPGQGLRLIYYSQIVNDFQKGDIAEGYSVSREKKESFPLTVTSAQKNPTAFYLCASNEAGYNEQFFGPGTRLTVL.

The V and J genes are TRBV5-1 and TRBJ2-5; 8 nucleotides agree with TRBD1. Looked up from germline, CDR1 is SGHRS and CDR2 is YFSETQ. The CDR3 loop spans 17 amino acids. The V segment lost 4 bases and the J segment 5 bases; nucleotides outside the gene matches: 16. In DNA, the CDR3 is TGCGCCAGCAGCCTTACCGGGCCAACAGGGGGTCGGGAGACCCAGTACTTC. Translation: CASSLTGPTGGRETQYF.

This clonotype has at least ten counts. J is TRBJ2-5 and V is TRBV7-3, with 9 bases matching TRBD1. Germline CDR1 reads SGHTA; CDR2 reads FQGTGA. Trimming took 4 bases from V and 2 from J; bases not matched to a gene: 2. The CDR3 covers 14 residues. CDR3 region: CASSSGQGQETQYF. The DNA of the CDR3 is TGTGCCAGCAGCTCGGGACAGGGACAAGAGACCCAGTACTTC.

Worth noting for this clonotype: A clone one base away is much larger, so this may be a read error. The V and J genes are TRBV5-1 and TRBJ2-4; D call uncertain. The CDR3 is 16 amino acids. Germline CDR1 SGHRS, CDR2 YFSETQ. The CDR3 DNA follows: TGCGCCAGCAGCACCACCTCACTTGGAACCAAAAGCATTCAGTACTTC. It specifies CASSTTSLGTKSIQYF. Full variable domain (remainder filled in from reference TRBV5-1 and TRBJ2-4): KAGVTQTPRYLIKTRGQQVTLSCSPISGHRSVSWYQQTPGQGLQFLFEYFSETQRNKGNFPGRFSGRQFSNSRSEMNVSTLELGDSALYLCASSTTSLGTKSIQYFGAGTRLSVL.

A note on this clonotype: This may arise from a read error, as a much more abundant clone is one base away. The genes are TRBV20-1 and TRBJ1-5, with D possibly matching TRBD1 (5 bases). Per the germline V gene, CDR1 is DFQATT and CDR2 is SNEGSKA (reference sequence). Trimming left V 1 base short and J 1 base short, with 11 bases between. The CDR3 loop spans 15 amino acids. The CDR3 region is CSARGVAGSNQPQHF. CDR3 DNA sequence: TGCAGTGCTAGAGGCGTGGCAGGGAGCAATCAGCCCCAGCATTTT.

This clonotype was seen repeatedly, ten times or more. The V call is TRBV2, the J call TRBJ2-3; D call uncertain. The CDR3 contains 11 residues. V was cut by 9 bases and J by 4 bases, with 8 bases left in between. CDR1 SNHLY and CDR2 FYNNEI come from the germline V gene. CDR3 sequence: CARKVSDTQYF. The CDR3 DNA follows: TGTGCCAGAAAGGTCTCAGATACGCAGTATTTT.

This clonotype was seen a handful of times. V usage is TRBV2 and J usage is TRBJ2-3; D is perhaps TRBD2 (6 bases). Germline V gene data show CDR1 as SNHLY and CDR2 as FYNNEI. Trimming left V 3 bases short and J 1 base short, with 8 bases between. CDR3 size: 14 residues. Here the CDR3 reads CASSDSSGTDTQYF. CDR3 DNA: TGTGCCAGCAGTGATTCTAGCGGCACAGATACGCAGTATTTT.

The table lists this clonotype with many counts. This chain uses TRBV6-2 or TRBV6-3 with TRBJ1-5; D is unresolved. V lost 2 bases to trimming and J lost 0 bases, with 14 bases between them. The CDR3 runs 17 residues. Looked up from germline, CDR1 is MNHEY and CDR2 is SVGEGT. The CDR3 DNA reads TGTGCCAGCAGTTACCCCGATTCCAGTTATAGCAATCAGCCCCAGCATTTT. The encoded protein is CASSYPDSSYSNQPQHF.

Notes on this clonotype: A read error is possible here, since a much larger clone lies one base away. The CDR3 spells CASSQAAATDTQYF. CDR3 bases: TGCGCCAGCAGCCAAGCTGCGGCCACAGATACGCAGTATTTT. V gene TRBV4-1 combines with J gene TRBJ2-3; no definite D call. Between the trimmed V and J ends, which lost 1 base and 2 bases, there was a span of 7 bases. CDR1 and CDR2 from the germline V gene are MGHRA and YSYEKL. This CDR3 has 14 residues.

The J gene is TRBJ1-3, the V gene TRBV12-3 or TRBV12-4, with a possible D match to TRBD1 (5 bases). V was clipped by 6 bases and J by 1 base, with 16 bases between them. This CDR3 spans 16 amino acids. CDR3 region: CASSLAATESGNTIYF. CDR3 DNA sequence: TGTGCCAGCAGCCTCGCAGCGACAGAATCTGGAAACACCATATATTTT.

Details on this clonotype: One junction end disagrees with the germline gene, perhaps due to a read error. V is TRBV4-1 and J is TRBJ2-7, with D hard to call. Germline values: CDR1 MGHRA, CDR2 YSYEKL. The CDR3 is 13 residues long. CDR3 protein: CASSQRRSYGQYF. For the CDR3, the DNA is TGCGCCAGCAGCCAACGACGGAGCTACGGGCAGTACTTC.

At least ten counts were recorded for this clonotype. The V and J genes are TRBV29-1 and TRBJ2-3, with no clear D. Germline V gene data show CDR1 as SQVTM and CDR2 as ANQGSEA. V gave up 7 bases and J gave up 2 bases, with 13 bases separating them. The length of the CDR3 is 13 residues. CDR3 nucleotide sequence: TGCAGCGCTGCAGCCGGGCCCACAGATACGCAGTATTTT. Translation gives CSAAAGPTDTQYF.

Comment on this clonotype: Compared with germline, one end of the junction differs, possibly owing to a read error. This rearrangement joins TRBV20-1 to TRBJ2-5; TRBD2 is a possible D gene (6 bases). CDR1 is DFQATT, CDR2 SNEGSKA, per germline (reference sequence). This CDR3 is 12 amino acids long. The CDR3 nucleotides are TGCGGTGCTAGCGACAGTGCCGAAACCCAGTACTTC. It codes for CGASDSAETQYF.

This clonotype was recorded many times. The rearrangement joins TRBV6-2 or TRBV6-3 to TRBJ2-3, with TRBD2 matching 10 bases. This CDR3 region has 16 residues. The junction had 5 bases not matched to a gene; V was cut back by 0 bases and J by 5 bases. Germline loops: CDR1 MNHEY, CDR2 SVGEGT. CDR3 nucleotides: TGTGCCAGCAGTTACTCTCTAGCGGGAGTAAGAGATACGCAGTATTTT. Encoded protein: CASSYSLAGVRDTQYF.

This clonotype turned up a few times. In DNA form, the CDR3 reads TGCAGTGCTAGAATTTCGGGACAGATTTATGGCTACACCTTC. It codes for CSARISGQIYGYTF. The chain combines TRBV20-1 with TRBJ1-2; TRBD1 matches at 7 bases. With 2 bases clipped from V and 5 bases from J, the junction kept 8 bases outside the gene matches. The CDR3 covers 14 residues. Per germline, CDR1 DFQATT and CDR2 SNEGSKA (reference sequence).

The CDR3 reads CASTPGSSGNTIYF. Here the CDR3 DNA reads TGCGCCAGCACTCCGGGCAGCTCTGGAAACACCATATATTTT. This rearrangement joins TRBV5-1 to TRBJ1-3; D remains ambiguous. V dropped 6 bases and J dropped 0 bases, with 10 bases sitting between them. There are 14 residues in the CDR3. CDR1 is SGHRS, CDR2 YFSETQ, per germline.

In this sample, this clonotype turned up many times. V gene TRBV2 combines with J gene TRBJ2-1, with 12 nucleotides matching TRBD2. Germline V lookup: CDR1 SNHLY, CDR2 FYNNEI. The CDR3 totals 19 residues. The V segment lost 4 bases and the J segment 1 base; nucleotides outside the gene matches: 11. The CDR3 bases are TGTGCCAGCAGTGGTCGTCCTAGCGGGAGGGGCGGTTCCTACAATGAGCAGTTCTTC. Translated: CASSGRPSGRGGSYNEQFF.

The sample holds many counts of this clonotype. The rearrangement uses TRBV19 and TRBJ1-3; TRBD1 might be the D (5 bases). The V gene's germline CDR1 is LNHDA and CDR2 SQIVND (reference sequence). CDR3 length: 14 residues. V was shortened by 9 bases and J by 4 bases, with 16 bases between the two germline ends. The CDR3 region is CASNTGTLGNTIYF. CDR3 nucleotides: TGTGCCAGCAACACCGGGACCTTGGGAAACACCATATATTTT.

This clonotype was seen many times. V usage is TRBV2 and J usage is TRBJ2-1, with a possible D match to TRBD1 (6 bases). Germline values: CDR1 SNHLY, CDR2 FYNNEI. V was cut by 8 bases and J by 8 bases, with 13 bases left in between. The CDR3 loop spans 12 amino acids. Here the CDR3 DNA reads TGTGCCAGCGGGGGCACAGGAGATGAGCAGTTCTTC. It translates to CASGGTGDEQFF.

Ten or more counts support this clonotype. V and J are TRBV10-2 and TRBJ2-1; 9 bases map to TRBD1. V lost 6 bases, J lost 3 bases, and 3 bases stayed unmatched. Germline V gives CDR1 WSHSY, CDR2 SAAADI. The CDR3 loop spans 14 amino acids. The CDR3 region is CASRQGAFYNEQFF. In DNA form, the CDR3 reads TGCGCCAGCAGACAGGGGGCCTTCTACAATGAGCAGTTCTTC.